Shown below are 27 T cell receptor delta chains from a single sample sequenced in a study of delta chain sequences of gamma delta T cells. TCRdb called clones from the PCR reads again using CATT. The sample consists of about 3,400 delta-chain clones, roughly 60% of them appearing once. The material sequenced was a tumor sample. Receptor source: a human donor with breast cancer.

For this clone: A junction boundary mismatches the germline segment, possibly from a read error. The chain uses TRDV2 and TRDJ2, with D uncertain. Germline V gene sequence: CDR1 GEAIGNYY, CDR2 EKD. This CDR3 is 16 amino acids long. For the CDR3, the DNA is TGTGCCTGTGACTCATCTGCGTCCTGGCACACCCAAAAGATGATATTC. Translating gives CACDSSASWHTQKMIF.

The CDR3, as DNA: TGTGCTCGTGGATATTCCCCGCACGGGGGGAATTACACCGATAAACTCATCTTT. As protein: CARGYSPHGGNYTDKLIF. The chain couples TRDV1 to TRDJ1, with a possible D match to TRDD3 (6 bases). Deletions cut 10 bases from V and 0 bases from J, with 27 bases between. The CDR3 totals 18 residues. CDR1 and CDR2 from the germline V gene are TSWWSYY and QGS.

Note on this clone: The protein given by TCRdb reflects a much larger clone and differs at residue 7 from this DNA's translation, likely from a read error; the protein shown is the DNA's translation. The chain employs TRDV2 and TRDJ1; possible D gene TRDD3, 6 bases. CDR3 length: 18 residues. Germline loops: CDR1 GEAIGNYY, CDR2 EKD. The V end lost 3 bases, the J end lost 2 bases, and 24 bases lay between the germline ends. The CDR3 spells CACDSVPGGLKVTDKLIF. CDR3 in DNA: TGTGCCTGTGACTCCGTACCGGGGGGACTGAAGGTGACCGATAAACTCATCTTT.

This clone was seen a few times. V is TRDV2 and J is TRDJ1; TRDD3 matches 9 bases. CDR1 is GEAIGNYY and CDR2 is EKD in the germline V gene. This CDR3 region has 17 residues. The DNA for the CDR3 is TGTTCCTTTGTCACTCTACTGGGGGAACGGTACACCGATAAACTCATCTTT. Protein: CSFVTLLGERYTDKLIF.

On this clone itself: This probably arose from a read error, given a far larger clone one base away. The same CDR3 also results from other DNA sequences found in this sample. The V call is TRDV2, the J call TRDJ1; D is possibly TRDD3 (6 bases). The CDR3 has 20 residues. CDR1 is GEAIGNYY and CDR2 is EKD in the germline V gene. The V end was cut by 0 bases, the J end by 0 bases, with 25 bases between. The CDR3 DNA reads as TGTGCCTGTGACACCGTTTCAAGGGAGGGGGACCGACCTTACACCGATAAACTCATCTTT. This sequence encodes CACDTVSREGDRPYTDKLIF.

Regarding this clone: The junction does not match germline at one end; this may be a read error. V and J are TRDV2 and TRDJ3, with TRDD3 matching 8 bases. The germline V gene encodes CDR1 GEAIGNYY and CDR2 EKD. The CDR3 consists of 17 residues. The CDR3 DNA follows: TGTGCCTTTGACCCGATGGGATACGGCCGGGACACCCGCCAGATGTTTTTC. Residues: CAFDPMGYGRDTRQMFF.

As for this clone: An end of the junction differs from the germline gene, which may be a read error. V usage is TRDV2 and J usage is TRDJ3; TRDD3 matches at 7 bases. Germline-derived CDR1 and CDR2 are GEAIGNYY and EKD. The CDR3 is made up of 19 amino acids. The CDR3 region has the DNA TGTGCCTGTGACACCCCTCGGGGATATATCTCCTCCGACACCCGACAGATTTTTTTC. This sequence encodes CACDTPRGYISSDTRQIFF.

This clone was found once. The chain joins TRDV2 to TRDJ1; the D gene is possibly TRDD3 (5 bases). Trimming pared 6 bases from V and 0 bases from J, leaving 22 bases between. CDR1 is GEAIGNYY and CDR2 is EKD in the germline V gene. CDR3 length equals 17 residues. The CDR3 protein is CACFSVRGGPHTDKLIF. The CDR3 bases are TGTGCCTGTTTTTCAGTCCGGGGGGGCCCGCACACCGATAAACTCATCTTT.

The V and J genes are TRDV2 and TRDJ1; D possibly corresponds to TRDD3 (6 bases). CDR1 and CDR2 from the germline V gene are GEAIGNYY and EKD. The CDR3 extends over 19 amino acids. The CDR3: CSFVIVPPWGRTATDKLIF. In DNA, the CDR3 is TGTTCTTTTGTCATCGTGCCACCCTGGGGCCGTACTGCCACCGATAAACTCATCTTT.

This CDR3 is CATETLEGAGPYTDKLIF. The CDR3 DNA reads as TGTGCCACTGAGACACTGGAGGGGGCAGGCCCTTACACCGATAAACTCATCTTT. This chain joins TRDV2 and TRDJ1; possibly TRDD3 for D (5 bases). The CDR3 spans 18 residues. Germline V gives CDR1 GEAIGNYY, CDR2 EKD. Trimming took 9 bases from V and 0 from J, leaving 28 bases between them.

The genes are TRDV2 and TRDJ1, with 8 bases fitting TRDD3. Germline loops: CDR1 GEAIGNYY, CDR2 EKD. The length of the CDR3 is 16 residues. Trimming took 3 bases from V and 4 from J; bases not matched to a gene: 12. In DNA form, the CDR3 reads TGTGCCTGTGACCCACTGGGGGGGAAAAAAGGCGATAAACTCATCTTT. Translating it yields CACDPLGGKKGDKLIF.

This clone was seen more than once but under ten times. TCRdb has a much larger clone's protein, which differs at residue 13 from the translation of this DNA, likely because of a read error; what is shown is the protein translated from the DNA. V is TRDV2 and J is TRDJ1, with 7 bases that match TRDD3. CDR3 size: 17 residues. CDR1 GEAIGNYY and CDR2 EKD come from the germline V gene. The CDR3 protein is CACDTVGDLGYTEKLIF. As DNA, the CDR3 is TGTGCCTGTGACACGGTGGGGGACCTTGGTTACACCGAAAAACTCATCTTT.

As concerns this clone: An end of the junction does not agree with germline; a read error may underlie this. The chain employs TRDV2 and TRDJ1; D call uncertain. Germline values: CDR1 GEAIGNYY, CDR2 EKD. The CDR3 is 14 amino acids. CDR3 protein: CACDTVKKYDKLIF. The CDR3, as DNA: TGCGCATGTGACACCGTGAAGAAGTACGATAAACTCATCTTT.

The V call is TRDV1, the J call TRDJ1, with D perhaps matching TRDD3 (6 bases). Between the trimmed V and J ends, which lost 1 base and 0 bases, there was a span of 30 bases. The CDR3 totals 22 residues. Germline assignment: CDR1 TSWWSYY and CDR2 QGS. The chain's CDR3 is CALGERPKRLGPRGDYTDKLIF. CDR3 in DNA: TGTGCTCTTGGGGAACGACCCAAACGCCTGGGGCCCCGTGGGGATTACACCGATAAACTCATCTTT.

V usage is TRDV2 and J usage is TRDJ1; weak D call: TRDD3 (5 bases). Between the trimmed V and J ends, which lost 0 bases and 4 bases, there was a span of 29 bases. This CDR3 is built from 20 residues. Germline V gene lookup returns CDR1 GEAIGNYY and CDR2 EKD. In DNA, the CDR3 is TGTGCCTGTGACACCGTGTCAAGGGAGGGGGGCATACCAGAATACGATAAACTCATCTTT. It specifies CACDTVSREGGIPEYDKLIF.

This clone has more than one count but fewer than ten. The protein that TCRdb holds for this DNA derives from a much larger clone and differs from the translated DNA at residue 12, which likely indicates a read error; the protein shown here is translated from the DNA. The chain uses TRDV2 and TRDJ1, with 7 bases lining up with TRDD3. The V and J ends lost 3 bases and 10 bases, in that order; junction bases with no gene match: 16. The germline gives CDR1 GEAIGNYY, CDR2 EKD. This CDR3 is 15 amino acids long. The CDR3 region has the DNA TGTGCCTGTGACGAAGTCACTGGGGATAAAGGGAGACTCATCTTT. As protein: CACDEVTGDKGRLIF.

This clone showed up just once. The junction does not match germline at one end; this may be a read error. CDR3 nucleotide sequence: TGTGCCTGTGACACTTTAGGGGGAAACCCGGGACCCAAGCACACCGAAAAACTCATCTTT. It encodes CACDTLGGNPGPKHTEKLIF. The chain recombines TRDV2 with TRDJ1, with TRDD3 as a possible D gene (6 bases). CDR3 length: 20 amino acids. Germline CDR1 reads GEAIGNYY; CDR2 reads EKD.

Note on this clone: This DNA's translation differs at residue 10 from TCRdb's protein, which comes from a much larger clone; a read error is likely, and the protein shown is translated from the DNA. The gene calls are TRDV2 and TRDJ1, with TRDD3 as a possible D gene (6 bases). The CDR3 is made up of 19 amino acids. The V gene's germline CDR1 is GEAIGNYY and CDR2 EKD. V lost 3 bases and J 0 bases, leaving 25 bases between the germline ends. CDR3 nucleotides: TGTGCCTGTGACTCCCTTTGGCAAACGGAGATACGTTACACCGATAAACTCATCTTT. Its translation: CACDSLWQTEIRYTDKLIF.

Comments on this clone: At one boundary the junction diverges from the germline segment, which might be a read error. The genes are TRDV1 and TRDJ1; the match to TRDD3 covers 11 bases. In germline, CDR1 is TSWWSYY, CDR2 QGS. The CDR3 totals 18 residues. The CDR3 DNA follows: TGTGCTCCTGGGACCCTACCCAACTGGGGGATATGCAGTGATAAACTCATCTTT. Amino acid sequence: CAPGTLPNWGICSDKLIF.

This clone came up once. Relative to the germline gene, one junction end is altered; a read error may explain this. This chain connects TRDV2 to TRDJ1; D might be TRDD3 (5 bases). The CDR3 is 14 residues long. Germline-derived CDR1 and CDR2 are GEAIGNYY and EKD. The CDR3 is CAFVRLGSTDKFIF. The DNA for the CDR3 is TGTGCCTTTGTTCGCTTGGGGAGCACCGATAAATTCATCTTT.

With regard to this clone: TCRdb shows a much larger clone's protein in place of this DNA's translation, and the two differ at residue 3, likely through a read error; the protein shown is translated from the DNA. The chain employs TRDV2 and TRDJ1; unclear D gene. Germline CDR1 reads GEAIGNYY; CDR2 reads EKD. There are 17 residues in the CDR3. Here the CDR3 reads CARDPIQPPEFSDKLIF. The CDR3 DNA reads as TGTGCCCGTGACCCAATACAACCTCCAGAGTTCTCCGATAAACTCATCTTT.

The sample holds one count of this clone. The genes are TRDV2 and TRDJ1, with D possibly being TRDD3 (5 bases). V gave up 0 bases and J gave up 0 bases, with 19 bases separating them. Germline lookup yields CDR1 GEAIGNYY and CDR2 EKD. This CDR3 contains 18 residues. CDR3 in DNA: TGTGCCTGTGACACCATCTGGGTGACGACAGGGTACACCGATAAACTCATCTTT. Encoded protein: CACDTIWVTTGYTDKLIF.

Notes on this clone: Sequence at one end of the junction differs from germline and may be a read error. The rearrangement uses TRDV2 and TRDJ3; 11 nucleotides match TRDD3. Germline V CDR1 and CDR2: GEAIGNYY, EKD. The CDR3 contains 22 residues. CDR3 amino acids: CASDGSPSGGYRLSWDTRKMIF. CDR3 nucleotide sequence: TGTGCCAGTGACGGCTCCCCGTCTGGGGGATACCGGCTCTCCTGGGACACCCGAAAGATGATTTTC.

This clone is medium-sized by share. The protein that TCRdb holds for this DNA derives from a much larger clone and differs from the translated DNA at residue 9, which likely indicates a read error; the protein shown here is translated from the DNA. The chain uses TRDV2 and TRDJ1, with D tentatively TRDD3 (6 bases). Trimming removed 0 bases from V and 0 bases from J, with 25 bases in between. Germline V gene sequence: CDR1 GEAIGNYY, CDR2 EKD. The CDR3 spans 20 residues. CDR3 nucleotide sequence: TGTGCCTGTGACACCGTGTCAAGGGCGGGGGACCGACCTTACACCGATAAACTCATCTTT. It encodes CACDTVSRAGDRPYTDKLIF.

The CDR3 nucleotides read TGTGCCACCGTGACAACGGAGGGGGACCGACTTTACACCGATAAACTCATCTTT. Encoded protein: CATVTTEGDRLYTDKLIF. V and J are TRDV2 and TRDJ1; weak D call: TRDD3 (6 bases). The germline V gene encodes CDR1 GEAIGNYY and CDR2 EKD. CDR3 length: 18 amino acids. Trimming cost V 9 bases and J 0 bases, with 28 bases left between them.

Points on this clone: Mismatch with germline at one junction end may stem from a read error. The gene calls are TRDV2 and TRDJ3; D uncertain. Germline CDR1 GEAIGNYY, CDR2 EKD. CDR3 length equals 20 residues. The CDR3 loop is CACDTATTLVDSCDTRQIFF. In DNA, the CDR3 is TGTGCCTGTGACACCGCCACTACCTTGGTGGATTCGTGCGACACCCGTCAGATTTTTTTC.

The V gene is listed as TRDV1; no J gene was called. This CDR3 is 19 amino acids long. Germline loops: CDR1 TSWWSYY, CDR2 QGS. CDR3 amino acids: CALVELIRLSDHYTDNLFF. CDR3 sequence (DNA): TGTGCTCTTGTGGAACTAATCCGACTGTCCGACCATTACACTGATAACCTCTTCTTT.